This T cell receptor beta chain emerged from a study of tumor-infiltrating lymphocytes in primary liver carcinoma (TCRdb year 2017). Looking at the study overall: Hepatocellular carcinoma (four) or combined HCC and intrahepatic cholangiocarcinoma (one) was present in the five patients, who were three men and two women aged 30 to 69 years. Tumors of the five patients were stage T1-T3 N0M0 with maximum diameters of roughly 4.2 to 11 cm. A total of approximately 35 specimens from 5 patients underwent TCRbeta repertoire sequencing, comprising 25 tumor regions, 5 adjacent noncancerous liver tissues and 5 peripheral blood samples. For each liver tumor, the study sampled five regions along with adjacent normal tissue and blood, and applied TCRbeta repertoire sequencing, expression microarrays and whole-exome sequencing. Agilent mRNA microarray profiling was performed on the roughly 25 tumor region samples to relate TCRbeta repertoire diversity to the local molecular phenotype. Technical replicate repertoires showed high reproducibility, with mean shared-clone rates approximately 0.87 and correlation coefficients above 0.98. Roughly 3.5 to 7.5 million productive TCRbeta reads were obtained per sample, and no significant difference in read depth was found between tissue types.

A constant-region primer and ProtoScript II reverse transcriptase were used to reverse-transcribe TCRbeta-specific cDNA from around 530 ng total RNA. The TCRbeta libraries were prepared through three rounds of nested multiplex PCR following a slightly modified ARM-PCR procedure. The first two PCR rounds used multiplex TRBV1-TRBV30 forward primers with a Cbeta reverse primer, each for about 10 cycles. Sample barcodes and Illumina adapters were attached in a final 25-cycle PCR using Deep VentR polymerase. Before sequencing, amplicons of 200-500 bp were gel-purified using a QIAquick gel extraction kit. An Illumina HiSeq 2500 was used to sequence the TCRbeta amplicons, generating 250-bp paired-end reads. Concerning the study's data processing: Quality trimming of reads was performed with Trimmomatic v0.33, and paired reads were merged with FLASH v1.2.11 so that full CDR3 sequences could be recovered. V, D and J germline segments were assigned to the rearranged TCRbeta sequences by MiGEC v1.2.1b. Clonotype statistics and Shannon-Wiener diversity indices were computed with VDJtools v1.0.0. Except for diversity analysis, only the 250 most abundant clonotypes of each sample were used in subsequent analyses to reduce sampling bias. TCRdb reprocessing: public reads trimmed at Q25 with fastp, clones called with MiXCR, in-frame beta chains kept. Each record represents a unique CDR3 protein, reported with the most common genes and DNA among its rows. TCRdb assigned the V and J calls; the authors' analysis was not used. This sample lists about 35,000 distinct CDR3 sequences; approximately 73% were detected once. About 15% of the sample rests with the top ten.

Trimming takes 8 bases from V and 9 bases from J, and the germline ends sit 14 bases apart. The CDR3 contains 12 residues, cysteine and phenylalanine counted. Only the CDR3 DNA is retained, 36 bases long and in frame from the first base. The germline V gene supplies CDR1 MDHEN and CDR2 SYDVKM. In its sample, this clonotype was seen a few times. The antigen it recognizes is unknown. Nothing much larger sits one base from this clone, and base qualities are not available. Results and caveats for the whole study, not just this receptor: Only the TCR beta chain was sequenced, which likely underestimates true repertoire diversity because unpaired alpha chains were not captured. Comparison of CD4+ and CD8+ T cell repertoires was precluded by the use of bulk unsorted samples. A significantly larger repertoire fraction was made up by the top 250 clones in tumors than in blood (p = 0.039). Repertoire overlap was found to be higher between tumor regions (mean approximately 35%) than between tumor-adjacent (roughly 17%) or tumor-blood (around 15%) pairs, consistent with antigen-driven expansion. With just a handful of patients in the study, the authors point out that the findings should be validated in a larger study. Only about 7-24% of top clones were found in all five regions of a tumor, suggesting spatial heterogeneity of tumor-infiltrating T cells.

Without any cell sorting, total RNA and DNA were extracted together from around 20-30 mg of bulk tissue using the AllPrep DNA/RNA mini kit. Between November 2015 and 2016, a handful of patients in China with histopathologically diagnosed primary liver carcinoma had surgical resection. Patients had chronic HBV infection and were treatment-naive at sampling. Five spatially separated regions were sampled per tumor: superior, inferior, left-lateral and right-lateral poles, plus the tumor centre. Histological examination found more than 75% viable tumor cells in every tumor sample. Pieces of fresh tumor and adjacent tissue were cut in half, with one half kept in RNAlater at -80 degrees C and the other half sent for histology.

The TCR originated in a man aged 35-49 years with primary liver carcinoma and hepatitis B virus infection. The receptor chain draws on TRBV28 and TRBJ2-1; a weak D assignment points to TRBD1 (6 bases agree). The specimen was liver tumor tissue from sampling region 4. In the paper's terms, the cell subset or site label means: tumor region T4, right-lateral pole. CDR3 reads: CASSQLDSEQFF. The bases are TGTGCCAGCTCCCAGCTGGACAGTGAGCAGTTCTTC.